The clone carrying this T cell receptor (beta chain) was found a few times. Its antigen is unknown. The data originate from a study of T-cell reconstitution after alpha-beta-depleted transplantation in children. Study-level findings and limits: There were reportedly several hundred expanded graft clones from which alpha-beta T cells came about two months after transplant. One year after transplant, T-cell counts and diversity came mostly from newly produced T cells.

TCRbeta library preparation incorporated unique molecular identifiers. TCRdb re-called the PCR reads with MiXCR, one entry per CDR3 protein. The repertoire holds about 340,000 distinct CDR3 sequences, with roughly 16% as singletons. This CDR3 contains 15 residues. The V and J ends lost 1 base and 5 bases respectively, with 13 bases between them. CDR1 is MGHRA, CDR2 YSYEKL, per germline. Material: PBMCs, mostly from graft donor cells, obtained 360 days after TCRalphabeta/CD19-depleted stem cell transplant. This sequence was found in a male patient aged 2 to 9 who had a stem cell transplant for acute lymphoblastic leukemia, so the T cells may come from the graft donor. V is TRBV4-1 and J is TRBJ2-3; no reliable D call. The CDR3 region is CASSQGYDGGDTQYF. CDR3 in DNA: TGCGCCAGCAGCCAAGGTTATGACGGTGGAGATACGCAGTATTTT.